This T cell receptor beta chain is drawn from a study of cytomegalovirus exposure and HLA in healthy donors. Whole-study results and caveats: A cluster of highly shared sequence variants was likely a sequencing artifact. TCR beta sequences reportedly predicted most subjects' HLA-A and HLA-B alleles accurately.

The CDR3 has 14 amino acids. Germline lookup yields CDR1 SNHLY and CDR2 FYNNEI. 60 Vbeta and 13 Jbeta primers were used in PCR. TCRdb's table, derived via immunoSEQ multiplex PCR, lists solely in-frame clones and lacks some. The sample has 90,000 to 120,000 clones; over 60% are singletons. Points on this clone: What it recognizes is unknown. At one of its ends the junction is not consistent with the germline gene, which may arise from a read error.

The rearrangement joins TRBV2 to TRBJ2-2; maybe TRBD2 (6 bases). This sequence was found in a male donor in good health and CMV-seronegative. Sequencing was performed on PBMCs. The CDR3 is CASISGRNTGGLFF. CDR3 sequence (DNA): TGTGCCAGCATAAGCGGCCGGAACACCGGGGGGCTGTTTTTT.